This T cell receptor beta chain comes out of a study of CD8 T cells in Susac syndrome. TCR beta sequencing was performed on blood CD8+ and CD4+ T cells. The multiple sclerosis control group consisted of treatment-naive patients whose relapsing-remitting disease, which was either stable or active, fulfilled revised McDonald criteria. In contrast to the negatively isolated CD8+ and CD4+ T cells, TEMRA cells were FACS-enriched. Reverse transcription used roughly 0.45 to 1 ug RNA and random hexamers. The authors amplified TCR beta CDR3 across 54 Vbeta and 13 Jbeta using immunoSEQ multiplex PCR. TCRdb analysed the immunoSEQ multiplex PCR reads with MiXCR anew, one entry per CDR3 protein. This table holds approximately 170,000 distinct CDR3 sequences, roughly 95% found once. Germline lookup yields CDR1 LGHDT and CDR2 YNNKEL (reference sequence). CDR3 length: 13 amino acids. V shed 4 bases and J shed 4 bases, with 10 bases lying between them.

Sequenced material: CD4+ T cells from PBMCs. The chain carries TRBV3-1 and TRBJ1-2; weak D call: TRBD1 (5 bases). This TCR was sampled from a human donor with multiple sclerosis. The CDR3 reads CASSLRDGYGYTF. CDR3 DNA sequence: TGTGCCAGCAGCCTTCGGGACGGCTATGGCTACACCTTC.